A single sample gave rise to the 15 T cell receptor beta chains below, sequenced in a study of early T cells in non-severe SARS-CoV-2 infection (dated by TCRdb to about 2021). Library prep was done by 5' RACE. The sample was run on a NextSeq 500. Using fastp at Q25 and MiXCR, TCRdb reprocessed the public reads and kept productive beta chains. Rows with a matching CDR3 protein are joined into one entry that keeps the most common DNA and genes. The sample table contains some 87,000 distinct CDR3 sequences; only one count was recorded for roughly 13% of them. Of the sample, under 1.5% is held by the ten largest clones. Sequenced: whole blood. These receptors were taken from an adult who was a healthcare worker with PCR-confirmed SARS-CoV-2 infection or an uninfected control (not recorded which).

This clonotype was seen only a few times. The chain uses TRBV12-3 or TRBV12-4 and TRBJ1-6; 10 bases map to TRBD1. Trimming took 1 base from V and 7 from J; bases not matched to a gene: 1. The CDR3 length is 15 residues. The CDR3 reads CASSLETGGNSPLHF. In DNA, the CDR3 is TGTGCCAGCAGTTTAGAGACAGGGGGCAATTCACCCCTCCACTTT.

The sample holds a few counts of this clonotype. The rearrangement uses TRBV3-1 and TRBJ1-2; D not certain. CDR3 size: 15 residues. Looked up from germline, CDR1 is LGHDT and CDR2 is YNNKEL (reference sequence). V lost 0 bases and J lost 7, with 15 bases in between. The CDR3 bases are TGTGCCAGCAGCCAAGATCCTCGGACGGAGCGTGGCTACACCTTC. It yields the protein CASSQDPRTERGYTF.

This clonotype was seen a handful of times. The V and J genes are TRBV6-6 and TRBJ1-5; possibly TRBD1 for D (6 bases). There are 14 residues in the CDR3. CDR1 and CDR2 (germline): MNHNY, SVGAGI (reference sequence). The V end was cut by 2 bases, the J end by 7 bases, with 12 bases between. CDR3 in DNA: TGTGCCAGCAGTTACCCAGGGGTGGGGCAGCCCCAGCATTTT. It is translated as CASSYPGVGQPQHF.

This clonotype was recorded many times. The rearrangement links TRBV12-3 or TRBV12-4 to TRBJ1-5; TRBD1 matches at 12 bases. There are 20 residues in the CDR3. Trimming removed 3 bases from V and 5 bases from J; junction bases left unmatched: 17. This chain's CDR3 is CASSLGRDRGLQRHDQPQHF. The CDR3 DNA sequence: TGTGCCAGCAGTTTGGGGCGGGACAGGGGGCTACAAAGGCACGATCAGCCCCAGCATTTT.

This clonotype was counted many times. The V gene is TRBV14, the J gene TRBJ2-7; D gene unclear. The CDR3 is 13 amino acids. Germline lookup yields CDR1 SGHDN and CDR2 FVKESK. Trimming pared 0 bases from V and 7 bases from J, leaving 10 bases between. This CDR3 is CASSQDPTREQYF. In DNA, the CDR3 is TGTGCCAGCAGCCAAGATCCGACACGGGAGCAGTACTTC.

This clonotype was seen only a few times. The chain recombines TRBV20-1 with TRBJ1-2; the match to TRBD1 covers 9 bases. Germline assignment: CDR1 DFQATT and CDR2 SNEGSKA (reference sequence). The CDR3 extends over 17 amino acids. Losses at the gene ends were 0 bases for V and 1 base for J; bases not matched to a gene: 9. The CDR3 nucleotides are TGCAGTGCTAGAGATTGGGACAGGGTTAGGGGTAACTATGGCTACACCTTC. This codes for CSARDWDRVRGNYGYTF.

V and J are TRBV5-1 and TRBJ2-1; 8 positions match TRBD2. V was pared by 0 bases and J by 4 bases, with 3 bases of the junction left unmatched. The CDR3 consists of 15 residues. Germline-derived CDR1 and CDR2 are SGHRS and YFSETQ. As DNA, the CDR3 is TGCGCCAGCAGCTTGGAGGCTAGCGGGTACAATGAGCAGTTCTTC. Amino acid sequence: CASSLEASGYNEQFF.

The table lists this clonotype with many counts. This rearrangement joins TRBV5-1 to TRBJ1-1, with 7 bases identical to TRBD1. Per germline, CDR1 SGHRS and CDR2 YFSETQ. This CDR3 has 15 residues. V lost 3 bases, J lost 3 bases, and 8 bases stayed unmatched. The CDR3 DNA reads TGCGCCAGCAGCTGGAAAGACAGGGTGGACACTGAAGCTTTCTTT. Encoded protein: CASSWKDRVDTEAFF.

This clonotype has only a few counts. This chain uses TRBV12-3 or TRBV12-4 with TRBJ2-5, with a tentative D call TRBD1 (5 bases). This CDR3 spans 13 amino acids. Deletions cut 7 bases from V and 5 bases from J, with 14 bases between. The CDR3 protein is CASTPQVGETQYF. The CDR3 region has the DNA TGTGCCAGCACTCCACAGGTCGGGGAGACCCAGTACTTC.

This clonotype was detected ten times or more. The chain couples TRBV12-3 or TRBV12-4 to TRBJ2-7; weak D call: TRBD1 (6 bases). The CDR3 covers 13 residues. Trimming left V 6 bases short and J 4 bases short, with 13 bases between. CDR3 sequence: CASRQSGQYEQYF. Here the CDR3 DNA reads TGTGCCAGCAGACAAAGTGGACAGTACGAGCAGTACTTC.

The rearrangement uses TRBV29-1 and TRBJ1-6; TRBD1 agrees at 9 bases. The V gene end was trimmed by 6 bases and the J gene end by 8 bases; junction bases not matched to a gene: 5. Germline V gene sequence: CDR1 SQVTM, CDR2 ANQGSEA. The CDR3 runs to 13 residues. CDR3 sequence (DNA): TGCAGCGTCGCACAGGGGGCTGATTCACCCCTCCACTTT. It translates to CSVAQGADSPLHF.

V is TRBV12-3 or TRBV12-4 and J is TRBJ1-1; no reliable D call. The CDR3 is 11 amino acids. V lost 6 bases, J lost 10 bases, and 12 bases lay in between. CDR3 sequence (DNA): TGTGCCAGCAGAAATGACGCCCGAGCTTTCTTT. Amino acid sequence: CASRNDARAFF.

This clonotype showed up many times. This sequence joins TRBV7-9 and TRBJ1-1; D not certain. The V end was cut by 2 bases, the J end by 8 bases, with 6 bases between. This CDR3 comprises 11 residues. From germline, CDR1 is SEHNR and CDR2 FQNEAQ (reference sequence). In nucleotides, the CDR3 is TGTGCCAGCAGCTTACAGACAGAAGCTTTCTTT. This encodes CASSLQTEAFF.

The chain carries TRBV11-2 and TRBJ2-1; 7 bases are a match to TRBD2. The CDR3 loop spans 14 amino acids. CDR1 SGHAT and CDR2 FQNNGV come from the germline V gene. With V trimmed by 6 bases and J by 7 bases, 9 bases remained unmatched. CDR3 coding DNA: TGTGCCAGCAGAGCCCCGGGGGGAAGGAATGAGCAGTTCTTC. It yields the protein CASRAPGGRNEQFF.

The chain links TRBV10-3 to TRBJ2-1; D not resolved. The germline gives CDR1 ENHRY, CDR2 SYGVKD. This CDR3 comprises 14 residues. Trimming took off 2 bases at V and 8 bases at J, with 13 bases between the two ends. The CDR3 DNA sequence: TGTGCCATCAGTGAGAGGGCCCCCCAGGATGAGCAGTTCTTC. Its protein product is CAISERAPQDEQFF.